This TCR beta chain was documented in a study of fetal regulatory T cell absence and autoimmunity. The CDR3 covers 13 residues. The junction had 0 bases not matched to a gene; V was cut back by 7 bases and J by 1 base. Germline assignment: CDR1 ENHRY and CDR2 SYGVKD. The protocol was immunoSEQ multiplex PCR, while the TCRdb copy is restricted to in-frame clones and leaves out a portion. The sample holds approximately 46,000 clones, about 80% seen once. The material sequenced was cord blood. The chain joins TRBV10-3 to TRBJ2-3; 9 bases fit TRBD2. The origin of this receptor is a newborn boy with IPEX syndrome. CDR3 bases: TGTGCCATCACTAGCGGGGGCACAGATACGCAGTATTTT. Encoded protein: CAITSGGTDTQYF.